One and the same sample provided the 28 T cell receptor beta chains below, sequenced in a study of OX40 agonist ivuxolimab in advanced cancers. Sequenced by immunoSEQ multiplex PCR; TCRdb stores in-frame clones only, minus some. The sample holds 60,000 or so clones, around 89% seen once. The sample consisted of CD4+ or CD8+ T cells sorted from blood, taken in a trial of the OX40 agonist ivuxolimab. Receptors were obtained from an adult with an advanced solid tumor such as melanoma, head and neck, liver or kidney cancer.

V usage is TRBV6-5 and J usage is TRBJ2-7; TRBD2 matches 12 bases. Trimming at V came to 6 bases and at J to 4 bases, leaving 7 bases not matched to a gene. Germline values: CDR1 MNHEY, CDR2 SVGAGI. CDR3 size: 15 residues. The DNA for the CDR3 is TGTGCCAGCAGGAAGAGACTAGCGGGAGTGTACGAGCAGTACTTC. Encoded protein: CASRKRLAGVYEQYF.

The chain couples TRBV28 to TRBJ2-1; 9 bases fit TRBD2. Germline assignment: CDR1 MDHEN and CDR2 SYDVKM. There are 17 residues in the CDR3. Trimming at V came to 8 bases and at J to 1 base, leaving 12 bases not matched to a gene. CDR3 amino acids: CASSNSGSSRSYNEQFF. The CDR3 bases are TGTGCCAGCTCTAATAGCGGGAGTTCTAGGTCCTACAATGAGCAGTTCTTC.

CDR3 in DNA: TGTGCCAGCAGTCAGGGGATCTACGAGCAGTACTTC. As protein: CASSQGIYEQYF. The chain couples TRBV6-6 to TRBJ2-7, with TRBD1 as a possible D gene (6 bases). The CDR3 spans 12 residues. V lost 5 bases to trimming and J lost 3 bases, with 8 bases between them. Per the germline V gene, CDR1 is MNHNY and CDR2 is SVGAGI (reference sequence).

This chain uses TRBV28 with TRBJ2-7; perhaps D is TRBD1 or TRBD2 (5 bases each). The CDR3 runs 15 residues. The V end was cut by 3 bases, the J end by 1 base, with 13 bases between. The V gene's germline CDR1 is MDHEN and CDR2 SYDVKM. CDR3 sequence reads: CASSFNFGGSYEQYF. The CDR3 nucleotides are TGTGCCAGCAGTTTTAACTTTGGGGGTTCCTACGAGCAGTACTTC.

The chain links TRBV7-9 to TRBJ2-1; 12 bases align to TRBD2. The trim removed 5 bases at V and 6 bases at J, leaving 8 bases unmatched. Germline loops: CDR1 SEHNR, CDR2 FQNEAQ (reference sequence). CDR3 length: 16 amino acids. CDR3 nucleotides: TGTGCCAGCAGCACAACAGGACTAGCGGGAACCAATGAGCAGTTCTTC. It codes for CASSTTGLAGTNEQFF.

The J gene is TRBJ2-7, the V gene TRBV4-1; D is unclear. This CDR3 is 14 amino acids long. Trimming removed 0 bases from V and 5 bases from J, with 11 bases in between. The germline V gene has CDR1 MGHRA and CDR2 YSYEKL. The CDR3 DNA is TGCGCCAGCAGCCAAGATTGGCCCGACCACGAGCAGTACTTC. Its protein product is CASSQDWPDHEQYF.

The J gene is TRBJ1-4, the V gene TRBV25-1; D not certain. The V end lost 2 bases, the J end lost 7 bases, and 23 bases lay between the germline ends. The germline gives CDR1 MGHDK, CDR2 SYGVNS. CDR3 length equals 18 residues. CDR3 amino acids: CASSERKGAVSGFEKLFF. The CDR3 coding sequence is TGTGCCAGCAGTGAACGAAAGGGAGCGGTATCGGGTTTTGAAAAACTGTTTTTT.

This chain uses TRBV28 with TRBJ2-7; the match to TRBD1 covers 7 bases. Germline V gene sequence: CDR1 MDHEN, CDR2 SYDVKM. CDR3 length: 13 residues. Losses at the gene ends were 6 bases for V and 4 bases for J; bases not matched to a gene: 6. In DNA form, the CDR3 reads TGTGCCAGCAGGACGGCAGGGGGATACGAGCAGTACTTC. Translated: CASRTAGGYEQYF. Based on the CDR3 plus reference TRBV28 and TRBJ2-7, the full variable domain is DVKVTQSSRYLVKRTGEKVFLECVQDMDHENMFWYRQDPGLGLRLIYFSYDVKMKEKGDIPEGYSVSREKKERFSLILESASTNQTSMYLCASRTAGGYEQYFGPGTRLTVT.

V gene TRBV2 combines with J gene TRBJ2-5; D is unclear. Trimming removed 7 bases at V and 4 bases at J, with 7 bases between. The CDR3 consists of 11 residues. CDR1 and CDR2 from the germline V gene are SNHLY and FYNNEI. This chain's CDR3 is CASNRRETQYF. For the CDR3, the DNA is TGTGCCAGCAATCGGAGAGAGACCCAGTACTTC.

This chain links TRBV28 with TRBJ2-7; 10 bases match TRBD1. Trimming cost V 6 bases and J 3 bases; bases outside gene matches: 8. CDR3 length: 15 amino acids. CDR1 and CDR2 from the germline V gene are MDHEN and SYDVKM. The CDR3 here is CASRKMTGGVYEQYF. The CDR3 region has the DNA TGTGCCAGCAGGAAAATGACAGGGGGCGTCTACGAGCAGTACTTC. The full variable domain, with the rest looked up from reference TRBV28 and TRBJ2-7, is DVKVTQSSRYLVKRTGEKVFLECVQDMDHENMFWYRQDPGLGLRLIYFSYDVKMKEKGDIPEGYSVSREKKERFSLILESASTNQTSMYLCASRKMTGGVYEQYFGPGTRLTVT.

CDR3 sequence: CASSLEGLARDEQYF. The CDR3 DNA sequence: TGTGCCAGCAGCTTAGAAGGACTAGCTAGGGACGAGCAGTACTTC. This chain uses TRBV11-2 with TRBJ2-7, with TRBD2 identical over 8 bases. V lost 0 bases, J lost 5 bases, and 6 bases stayed unmatched. The CDR3 extends over 15 amino acids. The germline gives CDR1 SGHAT, CDR2 FQNNGV.

V gene TRBV5-1 combines with J gene TRBJ2-6; 9 nucleotides line up with TRBD1. This CDR3 region has 17 residues. CDR1 SGHRS and CDR2 YFSETQ come from the germline V gene. The V and J ends lost 4 bases and 2 bases, in that order; junction bases with no gene match: 7. The CDR3 nucleotides read TGCGCCAGCAGCATGGGGACAGGGCCGCCTGGGGCCAACGTCCTGACTTTC. It translates to CASSMGTGPPGANVLTF.

The V gene is TRBV28, the J gene TRBJ2-2; the D is unclear. Deletions cut 6 bases from V and 6 bases from J, with 11 bases between. The CDR3 covers 13 residues. Per germline, CDR1 MDHEN and CDR2 SYDVKM. The CDR3 loop reads CASSRSLSGELFF. The DNA of the CDR3 is TGTGCCAGCAGCCGGTCCCTTTCCGGGGAGCTGTTTTTT.

The rearrangement joins TRBV11-2 to TRBJ1-3, with D tentatively TRBD1 (5 bases). Germline values: CDR1 SGHAT, CDR2 FQNNGV. This CDR3 has 14 residues. V was clipped by 3 bases and J by 2 bases, with 8 bases between them. CDR3 protein: CASSFGHTGNTIYF. The CDR3 nucleotides are TGTGCCAGCAGCTTCGGACATACTGGAAACACCATATATTTT.

This clone was detected once. This chain uses TRBV7-2 with TRBJ1-6; no firm D call. Trimming removed 3 bases from V and 8 bases from J, with 8 bases in between. The CDR3 consists of 13 residues. From germline, CDR1 is SGHTA and CDR2 FQGNSA. The CDR3 DNA follows: TGTGCCAGCAGCTTTTTGGGTGATTCACCCCTCCACTTT. Protein: CASSFLGDSPLHF.

This chain links TRBV5-1 with TRBJ1-1; D perhaps matches TRBD1 (5 bases). Germline V gene sequence: CDR1 SGHRS, CDR2 YFSETQ. The V end was cut by 1 base, the J end by 4 bases, with 11 bases between. This CDR3 has 14 residues. CDR3 amino acids: CASSLLGVGTEAFF. CDR3 bases: TGCGCCAGCAGCTTGTTGGGGGTCGGCACTGAAGCTTTCTTT.

The rearrangement links TRBV27 to TRBJ1-1; 7 bases map to TRBD1. The CDR3 sequence is 13 residues long. V lost 6 bases and J lost 4; bases outside the gene matches: 5. Germline V gene data show CDR1 as MNHEY and CDR2 as SMNVEV (reference sequence). The DNA for the CDR3 is TGTGCCAGCAGGGAGGGGGCCAGCACTGAAGCTTTCTTT. Protein product: CASREGASTEAFF.

V usage is TRBV30 and J usage is TRBJ2-3; D may be TRBD2 (5 bases). This CDR3 is built from 15 residues. Germline V CDR1 and CDR2: GTSNPN, SVGIG (reference sequence). V dropped 1 base and J dropped 0 bases, with 11 bases sitting between them. CDR3 nucleotide sequence: TGTGCCTGGAGTGATGCGGGCAGTAGCACAGATACGCAGTATTTT. As protein: CAWSDAGSSTDTQYF. Based on the CDR3 plus reference TRBV30 and TRBJ2-3, the full variable domain is SQTIHQWPATLVQPVGSPLSLECTVEGTSNPNLYWYRQAAGRGLQLLFYSVGIGQISSEVPQNLSASRPQDRQFILSSKKLLLSDSGFYLCAWSDAGSSTDTQYFGPGTRLTVL.

This clone was counted a few times. The V and J genes are TRBV5-1 and TRBJ2-5, with TRBD1 matching 9 bases. CDR3 length: 14 residues. V lost 3 bases and J lost 5; bases outside the gene matches: 5. Germline CDR1 and CDR2: SGHRS and YFSETQ. The CDR3 DNA follows: TGCGCCAGCAGCTCGGACAGGGGAGTGGAGACCCAGTACTTC. Its protein is CASSSDRGVETQYF.

This clone was detected only once. The chain joins TRBV7-8 to TRBJ2-1, with TRBD1 matching 10 bases. Germline loops: CDR1 SGHVS, CDR2 FQNEAQ. The CDR3 runs to 19 residues. V was pared by 4 bases and J by 0 bases, with 12 bases of the junction left unmatched. CDR3 DNA: TGTGCCAGCAGCTCTACCCGGGACAGGGGCCCCCGCTCCTACAATGAGCAGTTCTTC. Protein sequence: CASSSTRDRGPRSYNEQFF.

The V and J genes are TRBV19 and TRBJ2-1, with D maybe TRBD2 (5 bases). Germline V lookup: CDR1 LNHDA, CDR2 SQIVND (reference sequence). The V and J ends lost 3 bases and 0 bases respectively, with 9 bases between them. This CDR3 contains 15 residues. The CDR3 loop is CASSISSRSYNEQFF. As DNA, the CDR3 is TGTGCCAGTAGTATTTCTAGCCGCTCCTACAATGAGCAGTTCTTC.

J is TRBJ2-1 and V is TRBV5-4; D ambiguous. The V gene's germline CDR1 is SGHNT and CDR2 YYREEE (reference sequence). The CDR3 sequence is 16 residues long. Trimming stripped 3 bases from V and 9 bases from J, with 22 bases between. For the CDR3, the DNA is TGTGCCAGCAGCTCATCCATCGGGTTCACGGGTACTGAGCAGTTCTTC. It encodes CASSSSIGFTGTEQFF.

The chain joins TRBV27 to TRBJ1-4; D gene ambiguous. The ends were cut back, 2 bases at V and 3 bases at J, with 7 bases in the middle. The germline gives CDR1 MNHEY, CDR2 SMNVEV (reference sequence). The CDR3 covers 14 residues. CDR3 coding DNA: TGTGCCAGCAGTTTAAGTCTTGCTAATGAAAAACTGTTTTTT. Protein product: CASSLSLANEKLFF.

In nucleotides, the CDR3 is TGCGCCACGAGCCCCTTAGGACACCACTCCTACGAGCAGTACTTC. Its translation: CATSPLGHHSYEQYF. The chain has TRBV4-3 and TRBJ2-7, with a tentative D call TRBD1 (5 bases). V shed 10 bases and J shed 0 bases, with 19 bases lying between them. The germline V gene has CDR1 LGHNA and CDR2 YSLEER. The CDR3 loop spans 15 amino acids.

This sequence joins TRBV19 and TRBJ2-2; D gene unclear. In germline, CDR1 is LNHDA, CDR2 SQIVND (reference sequence). The ends were cut back, 4 bases at V and 0 bases at J, with 12 bases in the middle. The CDR3 is 16 amino acids. Here the CDR3 reads CASSTTRITNTGELFF. CDR3 nucleotides: TGTGCCAGTAGTACCACCAGGATTACGAACACCGGGGAGCTGTTTTTT.

The gene calls are TRBV5-6 and TRBJ2-1, with D hard to call. The CDR3 spans 16 residues. In germline, CDR1 is SGHDT, CDR2 YYEEEE. Trimming shortened V by 4 bases and J by 0 bases, and 14 bases separated the two germline ends. CDR3 sequence: CASSGPGWGSYNEQFF. CDR3 in DNA: TGTGCCAGCAGCGGACCGGGTTGGGGCTCCTACAATGAGCAGTTCTTC. The whole variable domain, remainder taken from reference TRBV5-6 and TRBJ2-1, is DAGVTQSPTHLIKTRGQQVTLRCSPKSGHDTVSWYQQALGQGPQFIFQYYEEEERQRGNFPDRFSGHQFPNYSSELNVNALLLGDSALYLCASSGPGWGSYNEQFFGPGTRLTVL.

The J gene is TRBJ2-2, the V gene TRBV2; TRBD2 aligns across 11 bases. V shed 7 bases and J 4 bases; nucleotides not matched to a gene: 2. CDR3 length: 14 amino acids. The germline V gene has CDR1 SNHLY and CDR2 FYNNEI. CDR3 bases: TGTGCCAGCATAGCGGGAGGGATCACCGGGGAGCTGTTTTTT. The encoded protein is CASIAGGITGELFF.

The chain recombines TRBV19 with TRBJ2-3; D is ambiguous. The CDR3 consists of 14 residues. From germline, CDR1 is LNHDA and CDR2 SQIVND (reference sequence). V lost 6 bases, J lost 0 bases, and 10 bases lay in between. CDR3 sequence reads: CASRTAVSTDTQYF. Written as DNA, the CDR3 is TGTGCCAGTAGAACCGCTGTGAGCACAGATACGCAGTATTTT.